This T cell receptor beta chain appears in the sequencing data of a study of human T cells and chemical hapten exposure. Study summary: Patients having alopecia areata, totalis or universalis were mostly female.

V shed 1 base, J shed 4 bases, and the junction held 5 bases outside the gene matches. CDR1 is MNHEY and CDR2 is SVGEGT in the germline V gene. The CDR3 runs 16 residues. Each cDNA molecule in the library carried unique molecular identifiers. TCRdb fed the RACE reads into MiXCR, producing one record per CDR3 protein. The table shows over 45,000 distinct CDR3 sequences, with about a tenth occurring only once. Time point noted: patch test 1, 2 weeks after DPC sensitization. Treatment reported: therapeutic diphenylcyclopropenone sensitization with weekly scalp DPC. Those who donated were patients with alopecia, 18 to 70 years of age, and suitable for DPC.

The TCR was taken from a woman aged 40 to 50 with alopecia areata. Some clones in this sample may be carry-over from other donors' samples. Here the sequenced sample was whole blood, taken in connection with sensitization to the hapten diphenylcyclopropenone (DPC). This chain links TRBV6-2 or TRBV6-3 with TRBJ2-1; 9 positions match TRBD2. As DNA, the CDR3 is TGTGCCAGCAGTTACTTGCTAGCGGGGTCTTACAATGAGCAGTTCTTC. Its protein product is CASSYLLAGSYNEQFF.